One TCR beta chain is described in this entry. This record belongs to a study of T cells expressing NK-cell markers. Study information: The authors derived TCR beta repertoires from sorted CD3+CD56+NKG2C+, CD3+CD56+NKG2C- and CD3+CD56-NKG2C+ T cells.

For each CDR3 protein, TCRdb gives one entry from its re-call of the 5' RACE reads, without DNA. The sample totals 150,000 to 160,000 distinct CDR3 sequences. The CDR3 has 15 amino acids. Germline-derived CDR1 and CDR2 are DFQATT and SNEGSKA (reference sequence). The sequenced material came from blood T cells: a sorted CD56 or NKG2C T cell subset, CD4+ or CD8+ T cells, or bulk PBMC T cells (not recorded which). This receptor was obtained from a woman aged 50 to 60 in good health. The V call is TRBV20-1, the J call TRBJ2-2; the TRBD2 assignment by TCRdb is unverifiable without DNA. The CDR3 spells CSAPRAGEITGELFF.